The present entry profiles one TCR beta chain with its context. Its antigen remains unknown. This entry comes from a study of PD-1 blockade in classical Hodgkin lymphoma. Study-wide context: Patients in the cohort were put on intravenous nivolumab, 3 mg/kg every 2 weeks. Findings of the study overall: Patients with a complete response exhibited baseline diversity comparable to newly diagnosed patients. By C4D1 there was a significant rise in CD4+ TCR diversity but not in CD8+ TCR diversity. There remain no defined causes for the repertoire differences, which possibly reflect disease activity or prior therapy.

This table comes from immunoSEQ multiplex PCR, and its TCRdb copy is limited to in-frame clones, with some not included. Found here are nearly 25,000 clones, roughly 89% of them singletons; the top ten hold approximately 1.8%. All patients relapsed after autologous stem cell transplantation, and brentuximab vedotin exposure varied. Magnetic depletion of unwanted cells isolated CD4+ T cells from thawed PBMCs. Per germline, CDR1 KGHSH and CDR2 LQKENI. The V segment lost 3 bases and the J segment 2 bases; nucleotides outside the gene matches: 9. The CDR3 is made up of 17 amino acids. The TCR sequence derives from a human donor with classical Hodgkin lymphoma. The rearrangement uses TRBV18 and TRBJ2-3; TRBD2 matches 9 bases. The sequencing here drew on CD4+ T cells from blood, taken at baseline. CDR3 bases: TGTGCCAGCTCACCCTCGGGCCCTAGCGGGGTCACAGATACGCAGTATTTT. Protein product: CASSPSGPSGVTDTQYF.